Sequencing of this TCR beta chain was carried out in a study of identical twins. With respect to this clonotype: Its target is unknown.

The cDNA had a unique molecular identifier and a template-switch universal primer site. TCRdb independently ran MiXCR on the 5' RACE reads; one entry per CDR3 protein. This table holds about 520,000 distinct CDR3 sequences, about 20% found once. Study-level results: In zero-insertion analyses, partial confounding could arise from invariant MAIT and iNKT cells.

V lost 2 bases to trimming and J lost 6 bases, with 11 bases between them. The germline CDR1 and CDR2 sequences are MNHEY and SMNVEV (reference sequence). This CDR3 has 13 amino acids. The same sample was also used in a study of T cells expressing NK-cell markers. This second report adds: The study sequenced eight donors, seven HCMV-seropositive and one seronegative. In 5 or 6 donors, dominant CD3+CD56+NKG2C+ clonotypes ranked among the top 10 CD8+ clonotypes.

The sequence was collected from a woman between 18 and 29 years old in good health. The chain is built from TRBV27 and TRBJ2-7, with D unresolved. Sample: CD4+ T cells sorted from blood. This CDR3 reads CASSLVGSGEQYF. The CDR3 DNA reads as TGTGCCAGCAGTTTAGTTGGATCTGGCGAGCAGTACTTC.